Following are 17 T cell receptor beta chains from one sample sequenced in a study of fetal regulatory T cell absence and autoimmunity. Generated by immunoSEQ multiplex PCR, the TCRdb table keeps only in-frame clones and is missing some. The repertoire holds 95,000 or so clones, around 72% seen once, with roughly 2% in the top ten. Sequencing was done on a sample of pancreas tissue. These receptors were taken from a male donor with IPEX syndrome.

The J gene is TRBJ1-3, the V gene TRBV5-4; 9 nucleotides agree with TRBD1. Germline V lookup: CDR1 SGHNT, CDR2 YYREEE (reference sequence). The trim removed 4 bases at V and 0 bases at J, leaving 5 bases unmatched. The CDR3 is 16 residues long. The CDR3 spells CASSRDRANSGNTIYF. The CDR3 DNA follows: TGTGCCAGCAGCCGGGACAGGGCCAACTCTGGAAACACCATATATTTT.

V gene TRBV30 combines with J gene TRBJ2-5; 11 bases are a match to TRBD2. V was pared by 0 bases and J by 5 bases, with 11 bases of the junction left unmatched. The CDR3 consists of 17 residues. Germline CDR1 and CDR2: GTSNPN and SVGIG (reference sequence). CDR3 bases: TGTGCCTGGAGTGTGTTACTAGCGGGAGCGCCCGGGGAGACCCAGTACTTC. This codes for CAWSVLLAGAPGETQYF.

The chain couples TRBV5-1 to TRBJ1-3; 7 bases match TRBD1. There are 14 residues in the CDR3. Germline V gene lookup returns CDR1 SGHRS and CDR2 YFSETQ. The ends lost 4 bases at V and 2 bases at J; junction bases unmatched: 3. CDR3: CASSVGTAGNTIYF. CDR3 DNA: TGCGCCAGCAGCGTTGGGACAGCTGGAAACACCATATATTTT.

The chain has TRBV4-1 and TRBJ2-5; 8 nucleotides agree with TRBD2. The CDR3 spans 15 residues. The V gene end was trimmed by 4 bases and the J gene end by 0 bases; junction bases not matched to a gene: 4. Germline loops: CDR1 MGHRA, CDR2 YSYEKL. The DNA for the CDR3 is TGCGCCAGCAGCCTTGGGGGACTAGACCAAGAGACCCAGTACTTC. This encodes CASSLGGLDQETQYF.

V is TRBV5-1 and J is TRBJ2-2; no clear D gene. The CDR3 runs 13 residues. Germline-derived CDR1 and CDR2 are SGHRS and YFSETQ. V shed 3 bases and J shed 5 bases, with 8 bases lying between them. The CDR3 DNA follows: TGCGCCAGCAGCTCGCTATATACCGGGGAGCTGTTTTTT. This gives the protein CASSSLYTGELFF.

The chain is built from TRBV27 and TRBJ2-7, with D perhaps TRBD1 or TRBD2 (7 bases each). The CDR3 covers 16 residues. The germline CDR1 and CDR2 sequences are MNHEY and SMNVEV (reference sequence). Trimming removed 6 bases from V and 1 base from J, with 19 bases in between. CDR3 in amino acids: CASRSQGGRPSYEQYF. In DNA, the CDR3 is TGTGCCAGCAGATCCCAGGGGGGGCGCCCGTCCTACGAGCAGTACTTC.

CDR3 sequence: CASSQEPSGGASETQYF. CDR3 bases: TGCGCCAGCAGCCAAGAACCGAGCGGGGGGGCCTCAGAGACCCAGTACTTC. The chain couples TRBV4-3 to TRBJ2-5; 10 bases align to TRBD2. The CDR3 totals 17 residues. Trimming cost V 0 bases and J 4 bases; bases outside gene matches: 8. Looked up from germline, CDR1 is LGHNA and CDR2 is YSLEER.

The V and J genes are TRBV29-1 and TRBJ2-1, with D possibly being TRBD2 (5 bases). V lost 3 bases, J lost 0 bases, and 9 bases lay in between. Per germline, CDR1 SQVTM and CDR2 ANQGSEA. This CDR3 comprises 14 residues. The CDR3 is CSVELGSSYNEQFF. The DNA of the CDR3 is TGCAGCGTTGAGCTAGGGAGCTCCTACAATGAGCAGTTCTTC.

The rearrangement joins TRBV5-1 to TRBJ2-5; a possible D gene is TRBD1 (5 bases). The CDR3 sequence is 15 residues long. V was trimmed by 5 bases and J by 1 base, leaving 15 bases between them. Looked up from germline, CDR1 is SGHRS and CDR2 is YFSETQ. The CDR3 nucleotides read TGCGCCAGCAGTGTGTTGGGGCAGGCCCAAGAGACCCAGTACTTC. It is translated as CASSVLGQAQETQYF.

The V and J genes are TRBV7-2 and TRBJ2-7; D gene ambiguous. V gave up 5 bases and J gave up 2 bases, with 16 bases separating them. CDR1 SGHTA and CDR2 FQGNSA come from the germline V gene. The CDR3 spans 15 residues. The CDR3, as DNA: TGTGCCAGCAGCCAAGGGCAGCCCCTAACCTACGAGCAGTACTTC. It yields the protein CASSQGQPLTYEQYF.

The chain couples TRBV11-3 to TRBJ1-2, with D possibly being TRBD1 (6 bases). V gave up 0 bases and J gave up 2 bases, with 7 bases separating them. CDR1 is SGHNT, CDR2 YENEEA, per germline. The CDR3 covers 14 residues. DNA of the CDR3: TGTGCCAGCAGCTTAGATGGGACAAACTATGGCTACACCTTC. It translates to CASSLDGTNYGYTF.

The chain recombines TRBV29-1 with TRBJ2-3; D is unresolved. Deletions cut 2 bases from V and 4 bases from J, with 4 bases between. The V gene's germline CDR1 is SQVTM and CDR2 ANQGSEA. CDR3 length: 11 amino acids. In DNA, the CDR3 is TGCAGCGTTGAAAGGGCAGATACGCAGTATTTT. Its translation: CSVERADTQYF.

The chain couples TRBV6-6 to TRBJ2-3; tentatively, D is TRBD2 (5 bases). The V end lost 2 bases, the J end lost 0 bases, and 9 bases lay between the germline ends. In germline, CDR1 is MNHNY, CDR2 SVGAGI (reference sequence). The CDR3 sequence is 15 residues long. CDR3 protein: CASSYGLASTDTQYF. As DNA, the CDR3 is TGTGCCAGCAGTTACGGTCTAGCTAGCACAGATACGCAGTATTTT.

J is TRBJ2-1 and V is TRBV10-1; D gene unclear. In germline, CDR1 is WNHNN, CDR2 SYGVQD (reference sequence). The ends were cut back, 2 bases at V and 6 bases at J, with 2 bases in the middle. The CDR3 length is 11 residues. CDR3 residues: CASSEGNEQFF. Written as DNA, the CDR3 is TGCGCCAGCAGTGAGGGCAATGAGCAGTTCTTC.

This chain links TRBV29-1 with TRBJ2-1; D ambiguous. The V gene lost 0 bases and the J gene lost 9 bases, with 9 bases spanning the gap. The CDR3 spans 12 residues. CDR1 and CDR2 (germline): SQVTM, ANQGSEA. CDR3 DNA: TGCAGCGTTGAAGATCGAATGACTGAGCAGTTCTTC. It is translated as CSVEDRMTEQFF.

The V call is TRBV6-5, the J call TRBJ2-3, with D hard to call. Per germline, CDR1 MNHEY and CDR2 SVGAGI. This CDR3 region has 14 residues. V was shortened by 0 bases and J by 4 bases, with 8 bases between the two germline ends. The CDR3 bases are TGTGCCAGCAGTTACTCTCCAGTATCAGATACGCAGTATTTT. Protein: CASSYSPVSDTQYF.

The rearrangement uses TRBV29-1 and TRBJ2-2, with D possibly TRBD2 on 6 matching bases. Trimming pared 0 bases from V and 2 bases from J, leaving 13 bases between. This CDR3 has 16 amino acids. Germline V lookup: CDR1 SQVTM, CDR2 ANQGSEA. CDR3 bases: TGCAGCGTTGAAGACGGCGGAGGGGTTAACACCGGGGAGCTGTTTTTT. Its translation is CSVEDGGGVNTGELFF.